These T cell receptor beta chains were read from a single sample in a study of cytotoxic CD8 clonotypes in ibrutinib-treated CLL. Profiling relied on immunoSEQ multiplex PCR, and the TCRdb table lists in-frame clones only, not all of them. The table shows tens of thousands of clones, with over 75% occurring only once. The material was PBMCs, obtained after 12 months of ibrutinib treatment. These receptors were obtained from a human donor with chronic lymphocytic leukemia. Each CDR3 is given with its conserved first and last residue. D genes are given only for firm matches. The size field is filled for only some rows; it gives once, few, many or a size class.

clone size	V gene	D gene	J gene	CDR3 DNA	CDR3 protein
once	TRBV28	TRBD1	TRBJ2-6	TGTGCCAGCAGACCCGGTGAGGGGGCGCTCGGGGCCAACGTCCTGACTTTC	CASRPGEGALGANVLTF
.	TRBV7-8	TRBD1	TRBJ2-2	TGTGCCAGCAGCTTAGCGCAGGGGGTTAACGGGGAGCTGTTTTTT	CASSLAQGVNGELFF
.	TRBV5-8	.	TRBJ2-1	TGTGCCAGCAGCTTCAGAAATTCGGAGCAGTTCTTC	CASSFRNSEQFF
.	TRBV27	.	TRBJ2-6	TGTGCCAGCAGTTTAGGGACAAGTGGGGCCAACGTCCTGACTTTC	CASSLGTSGANVLTF
.	TRBV7-8	.	TRBJ1-2	TGTGCCAGCAGCCAAGTGGAGGGGGGCGAGAAAAACTATGGCTACACCTTC	CASSQVEGGEKNYGYTF
.	TRBV4-1	.	TRBJ2-7	TGCGCCAGCAGCCAAGACCGCAGGGTGGGGATATACGAGCAGTACTTC	CASSQDRRVGIYEQYF
.	TRBV29-1	TRBD1	TRBJ2-1	TGCAGCGTAACAGGGGATCTGAGCGTCAATGAGCAGTTCTTC	CSVTGDLSVNEQFF
.	TRBV5-1	TRBD1	TRBJ2-7	TGCGCCAGCAGGACAGTGGGGACAGTGGCCTACGAGCAGTACTTC	CASRTVGTVAYEQYF
.	TRBV27	.	TRBJ1-2	TGTGCCAGCAGTTTATTCAGAGCTATGGGCTTGTCGGGCTACACCTTC	CASSLFRAMGLSGYTF
.	TRBV4-1	TRBD2	TRBJ2-1	TGCGCCAGCAGCCAATACGCTAGCGGAAGCTCGGGCTACAATGAGCAGTTCTTC	CASSQYASGSSGYNEQFF
.	TRBV10-3	.	TRBJ1-3	TGTGCCATCAGTCCTAACCCGACAGGCTCTGGAAACACCATATATTTT	CAISPNPTGSGNTIYF